The clone carrying this T cell receptor beta chain occurred a few times. The data belong to a study of tumour-infiltrating T cells in Burkitt lymphoma. About the research overall: The Burkitt lymphoma cohort spanned all epidemiological subtypes.

The repertoire was sequenced with immunoSEQ multiplex PCR; TCRdb's copy has only in-frame clones and lacks some. The sample records tens of thousands of clones, around a third being singletons. Deletions cut 4 bases from V and 7 bases from J, with 20 bases between. The CDR3 extends over 16 amino acids. The germline gives CDR1 SNHLY, CDR2 FYNNEI. V usage is TRBV2 and J usage is TRBJ1-5; D is unclear. The receptor was derived from a human donor with Burkitt lymphoma. Input material: tumor tissue. The CDR3 DNA follows: TGTGCCAGCAGTGTTGGTCCGGGGAGGTCTCAACAGCCCCAGCATTTT. It specifies CASSVGPGRSQQPQHF. Full variable domain (missing parts from reference TRBV2 and TRBJ1-5): EPEVTQTPSHQVTQMGQEVILRCVPISNHLYFYWYRQILGQKVEFLVSFYNNEISEKSEIFDDQFSVERPDGSNFTLKIRSTKLEDSAMYFCASSVGPGRSQQPQHFGDGTRLSIL.